The rows below give T cell receptor beta chains drawn from one sample of a study of blood T cell repertoires in COVID-19. Sequencing used immunoSEQ multiplex PCR; TCRdb keeps in-frame clones, though not all of them. In the table there are 35,000 to 50,000 clones, around 85% of which are singletons. Sequenced: peripheral blood. The receptor source for this set is a man aged 55-75 years with acute or convalescent COVID-19. The CDR3 runs from the conserved cysteine through the conserved F or W. The D gene is left open where the match is weak. Size is omitted from some rows. Given values are once, few, many or a class for expanded clones.

j_call v_call d_call clone_size cdr3_nt cdr3_aa
TRBJ1-1 TRBV29-1 NA NA TGCAGCGCGGGCAGATCAGAGAACACTGAAGCTTTCTTT CSAGRSENTEAFF
TRBJ2-1 TRBV27 NA NA TGTGCCAGCAGTTCCACGCGACTAGGGGTGGGAGCATGGGAACCTTACAATGAGCAGTTCTTC CASSSTRLGVGAWEPYNEQFF
TRBJ2-1 TRBV5-1 TRBD1 NA TGCGCCAGCCGGGACAGCTCCTACAATGAGCAGTTCTTC CASRDSSYNEQFF
TRBJ1-4 TRBV30 TRBD1 NA TGTGCCTGGAGTGTAGGGACAGGGGGTTCGGCTGAAAAACTGTTTTTT CAWSVGTGGSAEKLFF
TRBJ2-5 TRBV7-2 NA once TGTGCCAGCAGCTTATCTCTACAGCAAGAGACCCAGTACTTC CASSLSLQQETQYF
TRBJ2-7 TRBV4-1 NA NA TGCGCCGGCGGGATGGGGGGGCTTCTCTACGAGCAGTACTTC CAGGMGGLLYEQYF
TRBJ1-1 TRBV11-2 NA once TGTGCCAGCAGTTTCTCAGGGTCCACTGAAGCTTTCTTT CASSFSGSTEAFF
TRBJ2-7 TRBV11-1 TRBD1 NA TGTGCCAGCAGCTTACACCGGACAGGGTCAGGCGAGCAGTACTTC CASSLHRTGSGEQYF
TRBJ2-2 TRBV6-6 NA NA TGTGCCAGCAGTTCCAGGGATCCCGGGGAGCTGTTTTTT CASSSRDPGELFF
TRBJ1-1 TRBV5-1 NA NA TGCGCCAGCAGCTACGGGCACGGGGGAAGTACTGAAGCTTTCTTT CASSYGHGGSTEAFF
TRBJ2-3 TRBV6-5 NA NA TGTGCCAGCAGCTGGACAGAGGGTACGCAGTATTTT CASSWTEGTQYF
TRBJ2-1 TRBV5-1 NA NA TGCGCCAGCAGCTTGGGTACAGGGCGGGATGAGCAGTTCTTC CASSLGTGRDEQFF
TRBJ2-2 TRBV27 NA medium-sized TGTGCCAGCGCAATACTAGCCAGCTCCGGGGAGCTGTTTTTT CASAILASSGELFF
TRBJ1-5 TRBV7-8 NA NA TGTGCCAGCAGCTTAGAAGGGGGAACCAGCAATCAGCCCCAGCATTTT CASSLEGGTSNQPQHF
TRBJ2-7 TRBV6-1 TRBD2 NA TGTGCCAGCAGTGATTATATGCAGAGCGGGACCTACGAGCAGTACTTC CASSDYMQSGTYEQYF
TRBJ2-4 TRBV7-2 TRBD2 NA TGTGCCAGCAGCTCTAGCGGGAACAAAAACATTCAGTACTTC CASSSSGNKNIQYF
TRBJ2-2 TRBV19 TRBD2 few TGTGCCAGTTCCAAGCGGGAGGGTTGGACCGGGGAGCTGTTTTTT CASSKREGWTGELFF
TRBJ2-2 TRBV5-6 TRBD2 few TGTGCCAGCAGCGAACTCAACCTGGCGGGGGGGAACACCGGGGAGCTGTTTTTT CASSELNLAGGNTGELFF
TRBJ1-6 TRBV4-2 NA NA TGTGCCAGCAGCCAGGTACAGGGAAGTTTTGATTCACCCCTCCACTTT CASSQVQGSFDSPLHF
TRBJ1-5 TRBV19 TRBD1 NA TGTGCCAGTAGGATTGGACAGGCCGATCAGCCCCAGCATTTT CASRIGQADQPQHF
TRBJ2-6 TRBV28 NA NA TGTGCCAGCAGTTTTAATACGGGACAATCTTTCTCTGGGGCCAACGTCCTGACTTTC CASSFNTGQSFSGANVLTF
TRBJ2-5 TRBV6-5 NA once TGTGCCAGCAGTTACTCGACGCAGGTCGAGACCCAGTACTTC CASSYSTQVETQYF
TRBJ2-1 TRBV6-6 TRBD1 NA TGTGCCAGCAGTTACGGACAGGGGGCCTACAATGAGCAGTTCTTC CASSYGQGAYNEQFF
TRBJ2-5 TRBV2 NA NA TGTGCCAGCAAAGGACAGATCCTGTACCAAGAGACCCAGTACTTC CASKGQILYQETQYF
TRBJ2-2 TRBV4-3 NA NA TGCGCCAGCAGCCAAGGGGCAGGGGCGAATACCGGGGAGCTGTTTTTT CASSQGAGANTGELFF
TRBJ2-1 TRBV7-9 TRBD1 once TGTGCCAGCAGCCCCAGGGGGCATAACAATGAGCAGTTCTTC CASSPRGHNNEQFF
TRBJ2-4 TRBV28 TRBD1 NA TGTGCCAGCAGTTCTCCGGGACAGGGGGGATTTGGCAAAAACATTCAGTACTTC CASSSPGQGGFGKNIQYF
TRBJ1-1 TRBV12-3/TRBV12-4 NA NA TGTGCCAGCAGTTTCGGTGGTAACACTGAAGCTTTCTTT CASSFGGNTEAFF
TRBJ1-3 TRBV6-5 NA once TGTGCCAGCAGCCCAGGACAGCGCTCTGGAAACACCATATATTTT CASSPGQRSGNTIYF
TRBJ2-7 TRBV6-5 TRBD2 once TGTGCCAGCAGTTTAGCGGGGGGTTACGAGCAGTACTTC CASSLAGGYEQYF
TRBJ2-1 TRBV20-1 NA NA TGCAGTGCTAGTTGGCCGGGCTCCTACAATGAGCAGTTCTTC CSASWPGSYNEQFF
TRBJ2-3 TRBV7-9 TRBD1 NA TGTGCCAGCAGCCGAGGGACAGGGGGCACAGATACGCAGTATTTT CASSRGTGGTDTQYF
TRBJ1-2 TRBV6-6 NA NA TGTGCCAGCAGTCTCGACGGGTTGGATGGCTACACCTTC CASSLDGLDGYTF
TRBJ2-7 TRBV5-6 NA NA TGTGCCAGCAGCGCCCCAGGGGCCGCCTCCTACGAGCAGTACTTC CASSAPGAASYEQYF
TRBJ2-7 TRBV5-5 NA NA TGTGCCAGCAGCTTTGGAGGGACCAGCTCCTACGAGCAGTACTTC CASSFGGTSSYEQYF
TRBJ2-3 TRBV7-2 NA NA TGTGCCACCTCCATAGCGCGCACAGATACGCAGTATTTT CATSIARTDTQYF
TRBJ1-1 TRBV5-4 NA NA TGTGCCAGCAGCCGACAAGACAACACTGAAGCTTTCTTT CASSRQDNTEAFF
TRBJ2-7 TRBV5-1 NA NA TGCGCCAGCAGCTTAACTGACCTAGCGTCTTACGAGCAGTACTTC CASSLTDLASYEQYF
TRBJ2-3 TRBV6-4 NA NA TGTGCCAGCAGCCCCGGACTCGGCGCGGATACGCAGTATTTT CASSPGLGADTQYF
TRBJ2-3 TRBV7-2 TRBD2 NA TGTGCCAGCAGCTTAGTTTCTAGCGGGGAAAGCACAGATACGCAGTATTTT CASSLVSSGESTDTQYF
TRBJ2-1 TRBV5-4 NA NA TGTGCCAGCAGCTTGGAGGTGACCCAGCGGTGGGGCAATGAGCAGTTCTTC CASSLEVTQRWGNEQFF
TRBJ1-1 TRBV7-3 NA NA TGTGCCAGCAGCGCAGGGGCGAACACTGAAGCTTTCTTT CASSAGANTEAFF
TRBJ2-5 TRBV5-1 TRBD1 NA TGCGCCAGCACCTGGGACAGGGGGGAGACCCAGTACTTC CASTWDRGETQYF
TRBJ1-6 TRBV6-5 NA NA TGTGCCAGCCGCGACAGTCGTAATTCACCCCTCCACTTT CASRDSRNSPLHF
TRBJ2-3 TRBV28 TRBD2 NA TGTGCCAGCAGCCTAGCGGATAACACAGATACGCAGTATTTT CASSLADNTDTQYF
TRBJ1-6 TRBV11-2 NA NA TGTGCCAGCAGCGCGAATCCGCCGAATTCACCCCTCCACTTT CASSANPPNSPLHF
TRBJ1-4 TRBV5-1 NA NA TGCGCCAGCAGCTACGGCGGGGAGAAAGGTGAAAAACTGTTTTTT CASSYGGEKGEKLFF
TRBJ2-1 TRBV4-1 NA NA TGCGCCAGCAGCCAAGCCGGGAGAAATGGTGAGCAGTTCTTC CASSQAGRNGEQFF
TRBJ1-4 TRBV6-6 NA NA TGTGCCAGCACCAGCGAGGGGGGGGGCTACGAAAAACTGTTTTTT CASTSEGGGYEKLFF
TRBJ2-1 TRBV12-5 TRBD2 NA TGTGCTAGTGAAGGTGGGCGGGGGGCACACAATGAGCAGTTCTTC CASEGGRGAHNEQFF
TRBJ1-1 TRBV6-4 NA NA TGTGCCAGCAGGAGACAGTTGAACACTGAAGCTTTCTTT CASRRQLNTEAFF
TRBJ2-2 TRBV11-2 TRBD2 NA TGTGCCAGCAGCTTAGTGGTTAGCGGGGGTATCACCGGGGAGCTGTTTTTT CASSLVVSGGITGELFF
TRBJ1-2 TRBV9 NA NA TGTGCCAGCAGCGTAGTCCCAGCTAACTATGGCTACACCTTC CASSVVPANYGYTF
TRBJ2-3 TRBV9 TRBD2 NA TGTGCCAGCAGCGTAGTGGGAGGGCCATCAGATACGCAGTATTTT CASSVVGGPSDTQYF